One T cell receptor beta chain is described in this entry. CDR3 length: 13 amino acids. V lost 7 bases and J 7 bases, leaving 14 bases between the germline ends. Germline values: CDR1 MNHEY, CDR2 SVGEGT. A quantity of about 0.5 to 1 ug RNA underwent reverse transcription using random hexamers. MiXCR was run by TCRdb on the immunoSEQ multiplex PCR reads, yielding one entry per CDR3 protein. The table includes approximately 110,000 distinct CDR3 sequences, roughly 93% detected once. The sample is drawn from a study of CD8 T cells in Susac syndrome. FACS was used to enrich TEMRA cells, whereas the CD8+ and CD4+ T cells were obtained by negative isolation.

The source is a human donor with multiple sclerosis. Specimen: CD8+ T cells from PBMCs. The genes are TRBV6-2 or TRBV6-3 and TRBJ2-1; D uncertain. This chain's CDR3 is CASTKGRKNEQFF. CDR3 sequence (DNA): TGTGCCAGCACAAAGGGCCGAAAGAATGAGCAGTTCTTC.